What follows are 24 T cell receptor beta chains derived from one specimen sequenced in a study of response to subunit inactivated influenza vaccine. TCRdb analysed the RT-PCR reads with MiXCR anew, one entry per CDR3 protein. Of roughly 500,000 distinct CDR3 sequences detected, 20% to 25% appear once; the ten largest clones hold approximately 3%. This sample was shared with a second study, whose subject was T cells expressing NK-cell markers. Turning to that study: Making the TCR beta cDNA relied on 5'RACE template switching with UMIs.

The sequencing here drew on CD4+ T cells sorted from PBMCs, taken about 13 days after vaccination. The receptors were sampled from a man aged 50-59 years who received an inactivated influenza vaccine.

This clonotype showed up just a few times. The V call is TRBV18, the J call TRBJ1-2; D remains unclear. The CDR3 runs to 18 residues. V lost 3 bases to trimming and J lost 1 base, with 21 bases between them. The germline V gene encodes CDR1 KGHSH and CDR2 LQKENI. Here the CDR3 reads CASSPRSLTGKDNYGYTF. For the CDR3, the DNA is TGTGCCAGCTCACCGAGATCTCTCACCGGGAAGGATAACTATGGCTACACCTTC.

The chain has TRBV27 and TRBJ2-5; 9 bases are a match to TRBD2. This CDR3 region has 13 residues. V gave up 4 bases and J gave up 9 bases; unmatched junction bases: 6. Germline assignment: CDR1 MNHEY and CDR2 SMNVEV (reference sequence). The CDR3 DNA reads as TGTGCCAGCAGTTCCACGGCGGGAGGGGCCCAGTACTTC. The encoded protein is CASSSTAGGAQYF.

This clonotype was counted a few times. The V gene is TRBV15, the J gene TRBJ1-5; D may be TRBD1 (6 bases). The CDR3 consists of 17 residues. Trimming took off 3 bases at V and 7 bases at J, with 22 bases between the two ends. From germline, CDR1 is LNHNV and CDR2 YYDKDF (reference sequence). The CDR3 DNA is TGTGCCACCAGCAGGGAACCTAGCACAGGGCAACGACAGCCCCAGCATTTT. It translates to CATSREPSTGQRQPQHF.

The chain combines TRBV12-3 or TRBV12-4 with TRBJ2-5; a possible D gene is TRBD1 (6 bases). The V end lost 6 bases, the J end lost 7 bases, and 18 bases lay between the germline ends. This CDR3 spans 14 amino acids. CDR3 region: CASSRHRALATQYF. The CDR3 bases are TGTGCCAGCAGCAGACACAGGGCCTTGGCGACCCAGTACTTC.

This clonotype was detected many times. This chain connects TRBV10-3 to TRBJ2-5, with D perhaps TRBD1 (6 bases). V shed 5 bases and J shed 5 bases, with 15 bases lying between them. CDR3 size: 14 residues. Germline CDR1 reads ENHRY; CDR2 reads SYGVKD. CDR3 nucleotides: TGTGCCATCAGTACAGGGTTGGGGATGGAGACCCAGTACTTC. Encoded protein: CAISTGLGMETQYF.

This clonotype was counted ten times or more. The chain carries TRBV29-1 and TRBJ2-7; 11 nucleotides align to TRBD1. Germline V gene sequence: CDR1 SQVTM, CDR2 ANQGSEA. V shed 7 bases and J 6 bases; nucleotides not matched to a gene: 5. This CDR3 contains 12 residues. The CDR3 loop reads CSARTGGGEQYF. As DNA, the CDR3 is TGCAGCGCCCGGACAGGGGGCGGCGAGCAGTACTTC.

This clonotype was counted a few times. The gene calls are TRBV20-1 and TRBJ2-7; tentatively, D is TRBD1 or TRBD2 (5 bases each). The CDR3 covers 13 residues. V lost 6 bases and J 2 bases, leaving 14 bases between the germline ends. CDR1 is DFQATT and CDR2 is SNEGSKA in the germline V gene (reference sequence). CDR3 DNA: TGCAGTGCGTCTCCCGGGACCCCCTACGAGCAGTACTTC. This encodes CSASPGTPYEQYF.

The chain employs TRBV2 and TRBJ1-2, with D maybe TRBD1 (5 bases). The germline V gene has CDR1 SNHLY and CDR2 FYNNEI. Trimming pared 4 bases from V and 3 bases from J, leaving 12 bases between. The CDR3 runs 14 residues. The CDR3 DNA reads TGTGCCAGCAGTGGGGCAGGGTATGACTATGGCTACACCTTC. Its translation is CASSGAGYDYGYTF. The full variable domain, in which reference TRBV2 and TRBJ1-2 provide the parts outside the CDR3, is EPEVTQTPSHQVTQMGQEVILRCVPISNHLYFYWYRQILGQKVEFLVSFYNNEISEKSEIFDDQFSVERPDGSNFTLKIRSTKLEDSAMYFCASSGAGYDYGYTFGSGTRLTVV.

The rearrangement uses TRBV3-1 and TRBJ1-6; tentative D call: TRBD1 (5 bases). Trimming left V 1 base short and J 5 bases short, with 15 bases between. The CDR3 has 17 amino acids. Germline-derived CDR1 and CDR2 are LGHDT and YNNKEL (reference sequence). The CDR3 here is CASSQARGGRNNSPLHF. CDR3 in DNA: TGTGCCAGCAGCCAAGCGAGGGGAGGGAGGAATAATTCACCCCTCCACTTT.

This clonotype was picked up many times. At one boundary the junction diverges from the germline segment, which might be a read error. This chain connects TRBV5-1 to TRBJ2-5; D is ambiguous. CDR1 and CDR2 from the germline V gene are SGHRS and YFSETQ. This CDR3 region has 12 residues. CDR3 in amino acids: CASSLGQETQYF. The CDR3 DNA reads TGTGCCAGCAGCTTAGGCCAAGAGACCCAGTACTTC.

The chain joins TRBV5-1 to TRBJ1-1; tentative D call: TRBD1 (5 bases). From germline, CDR1 is SGHRS and CDR2 YFSETQ. CDR3 length: 18 amino acids. The V gene lost 2 bases and the J gene lost 5 bases, with 25 bases spanning the gap. The DNA of the CDR3 is TGCGCCAGCAGCTTCTCATCTATGGGGGAAGCTCCGGGGACTGAAGCTTTCTTT. The encoded protein is CASSFSSMGEAPGTEAFF.

This clonotype has a handful of counts. J is TRBJ2-7 and V is TRBV12-3 or TRBV12-4, with D possibly being TRBD1 (5 bases). This CDR3 contains 16 residues. V was clipped by 0 bases and J by 2 bases, with 14 bases between them. CDR3 residues: CASSLAVVDSPYEQYF. DNA for the CDR3: TGTGCCAGCAGTTTAGCGGTTGTAGACAGCCCCTACGAGCAGTACTTC.

This clonotype was observed a few times. J is TRBJ2-5 and V is TRBV20-1, with unresolved D. CDR3 length: 12 residues. Trimming removed 5 bases from V and 3 bases from J, with 10 bases in between. Germline assignment: CDR1 DFQATT and CDR2 SNEGSKA (reference sequence). CDR3 DNA sequence: TGCAGTGCTTCGATTGGGGAAGAGACCCAGTACTTC. Its protein is CSASIGEETQYF.

The chain joins TRBV10-3 to TRBJ2-5; no firm D call. V was cut by 0 bases and J by 5 bases, with 7 bases left in between. Germline-derived CDR1 and CDR2 are ENHRY and SYGVKD. The length of the CDR3 is 13 residues. The CDR3 loop reads CAISESMRETQYF. The CDR3, as DNA: TGTGCCATCAGTGAGTCGATGAGGGAGACCCAGTACTTC.

This clonotype was seen only a few times. This rearrangement joins TRBV12-3 or TRBV12-4 to TRBJ1-5, with D unclear. The V and J ends lost 5 bases and 3 bases respectively, with 8 bases between them. This CDR3 contains 13 residues. CDR3 in amino acids: CASSVGNNQPQHF. Written as DNA, the CDR3 is TGTGCCAGCAGTGTGGGGAACAATCAGCCCCAGCATTTT.

The chain employs TRBV7-8 and TRBJ2-7, with D unresolved. The CDR3 loop spans 16 amino acids. Trimming stripped 1 base from V and 2 bases from J, with 15 bases between. Germline CDR1 SGHVS, CDR2 FQNEAQ. The CDR3 DNA reads TGTGCCAGCAGCTTAGGGGAAAATAGGCAACCCTACGAGCAGTACTTC. It translates to CASSLGENRQPYEQYF.

The chain has TRBV15 and TRBJ2-2, with unresolved D. V was clipped by 5 bases and J by 3 bases, with 10 bases between them. The CDR3 extends over 14 amino acids. The germline gives CDR1 LNHNV, CDR2 YYDKDF (reference sequence). The CDR3 spells CATSRPSDTGELFF. Written as DNA, the CDR3 is TGTGCCACCAGCCGGCCGTCTGACACCGGGGAGCTGTTTTTT.

There are a few counts of this clonotype. This sequence joins TRBV7-2 and TRBJ2-7; D unresolved. The CDR3 covers 11 residues. CDR1 SGHTA and CDR2 FQGNSA come from the germline V gene. V lost 3 bases, J lost 7 bases, and 7 bases lay in between. In DNA, the CDR3 is TGTGCCAGCAGCTTGACAACGGAGCAGTACTTC. Its translation is CASSLTTEQYF. The variable domain in full, completed from reference TRBV7-2 and TRBJ2-7, reads GAGVSQSPSNKVTEKGKDVELRCDPISGHTALYWYRQSLGQGLEFLIYFQGNSAPDKSGLPSDRFSAERTGGSVSTLTIQRTQQEDSAVYLCASSLTTEQYFGPGTRLTVT.

This clonotype occurred many times. V usage is TRBV12-3 or TRBV12-4 and J usage is TRBJ1-1; 8 nucleotides line up with TRBD1. After removal of 5 bases from V and 5 bases from J, the junction contained 7 bases not matched to a gene. The CDR3 extends over 14 amino acids. CDR3 residues: CASSTGQVGTEAFF. DNA of the CDR3: TGTGCCAGCAGTACGGGACAGGTGGGAACTGAAGCTTTCTTT.

V gene TRBV29-1 combines with J gene TRBJ2-7; TRBD1 is a possible D gene (6 bases). Trimming left V 2 bases short and J 3 bases short, with 8 bases between. CDR3 length: 12 amino acids. Germline V gene data show CDR1 as SQVTM and CDR2 as ANQGSEA. CDR3 in amino acids: CSVEQGNYEQYF. Written as DNA, the CDR3 is TGCAGCGTTGAACAGGGGAACTACGAGCAGTACTTC.

V usage is TRBV7-2 and J usage is TRBJ2-3, with D unresolved. The CDR3 totals 13 residues. The V and J ends lost 6 bases and 5 bases respectively, with 12 bases between them. The germline V gene encodes CDR1 SGHTA and CDR2 FQGNSA. CDR3 protein: CASSSAPLDTQYF. DNA of the CDR3: TGTGCCAGCAGTTCGGCGCCATTAGATACGCAGTATTTT.

This sequence joins TRBV5-1 and TRBJ2-3; D remains unclear. Per the germline V gene, CDR1 is SGHRS and CDR2 is YFSETQ. Trimming shortened V by 4 bases and J by 0 bases, and 12 bases separated the two germline ends. The CDR3 loop spans 15 amino acids. The CDR3 here is CASSLNTPSTDTQYF. The DNA for the CDR3 is TGCGCCAGCAGCCTCAATACGCCTAGCACAGATACGCAGTATTTT.

This clonotype appeared a few times. The genes are TRBV4-2 and TRBJ2-3; possible D gene TRBD1, 6 bases. Trimming left V 4 bases short and J 3 bases short, with 11 bases between. Germline CDR1 is LGHNA and CDR2 is YNFKEQ. The length of the CDR3 is 14 residues. CDR3 nucleotides: TGTGCCAGCAGCCCAGGGGCGAGGACAGATACGCAGTATTTT. This sequence encodes CASSPGARTDTQYF.

This clonotype was counted only a few times. The rearrangement uses TRBV11-2 and TRBJ2-5, with D perhaps matching TRBD1 or TRBD2 (6 bases each). V was shortened by 4 bases and J by 0 bases, with 15 bases between the two germline ends. This CDR3 contains 16 residues. Looked up from germline, CDR1 is SGHAT and CDR2 is FQNNGV. The CDR3 DNA reads TGTGCCAGCAGCTCGGGGGCTAGCATTAACCAAGAGACCCAGTACTTC. It is translated as CASSSGASINQETQYF.